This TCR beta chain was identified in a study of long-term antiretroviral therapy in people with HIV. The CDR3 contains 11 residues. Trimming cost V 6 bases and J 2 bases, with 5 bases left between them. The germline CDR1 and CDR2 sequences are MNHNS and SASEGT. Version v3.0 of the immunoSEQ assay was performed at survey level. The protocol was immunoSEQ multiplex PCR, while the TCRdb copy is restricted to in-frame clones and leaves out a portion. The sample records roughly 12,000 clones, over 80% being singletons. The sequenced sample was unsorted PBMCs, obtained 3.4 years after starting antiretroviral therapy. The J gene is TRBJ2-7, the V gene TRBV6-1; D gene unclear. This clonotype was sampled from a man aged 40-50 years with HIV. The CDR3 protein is CASRDTYEQYF. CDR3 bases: TGTGCCAGCAGGGATACCTACGAGCAGTACTTC.